This entry is about one TCR beta chain. Its specificity is not known. The record originates from a study of T cell responses to AZD1222 COVID-19 vaccine. Clones were sequenced by immunoSEQ multiplex PCR, and TCRdb holds only the in-frame ones, with some missing. The profile shows under 150,000 clones, 90% of them singletons. Germline CDR1 and CDR2: MNHNY and SVGAGI (reference sequence). This CDR3 has 14 residues. V gave up 5 bases and J gave up 4 bases; unmatched junction bases: 3. Study-wide results and caveats: Most donors were white British, females outnumbered males, and clonal diversity was possibly underestimated. Every sample of the repertoires postdated the peak T cell response. The CD4 TCRs associated with vaccination extended across spike and predominated at 160-218 and 743-854.

The gene calls are TRBV6-6 and TRBJ1-4; 8 nucleotides agree with TRBD1. The TCR was taken from an adult who received the AZD1222 COVID-19 vaccine. The sequencing here drew on peripheral blood, taken 28 days after the second AZD1222 dose. The CDR3 DNA reads as TGTGCCAGCAGTAAGACAGGGGTTAATGAAAAACTGTTTTTT. It is translated as CASSKTGVNEKLFF.